A single T cell receptor (beta chain) is shown here with its context. These data come from a study of blood T cell repertoires in COVID-19. Only in-frame clones appear in the TCRdb table, and some are missing; sequencing was by immunoSEQ multiplex PCR. Among just over 650,000 clones listed, approximately 90% were seen once. Germline CDR1 MNHEY, CDR2 SVGEGT. Trimming removed 0 bases from V and 6 bases from J; junction bases left unmatched: 8. The CDR3 spans 15 residues. This TCR derives from a woman aged 18-29 years with acute or convalescent COVID-19. Sequencing used peripheral blood. This chain joins TRBV6-2 or TRBV6-3 and TRBJ2-7; 7 bases match TRBD1. CDR3 nucleotides: TGTGCCAGCAGTTACTCGTACAGGGGCCTTGGCGAGCAGTACTTC. This codes for CASSYSYRGLGEQYF.